This entry concerns a single TCR beta chain. The antigen is not known. The read is 3 residues too short to cover the CDR3 end, so that end is filled in from the germline J gene. The data derive from a study of T cells in women clearing cervical HPV infection. Regarding the study as a whole: TRBV6-7 abundance was lower in cases than controls (0.11% versus 0.16%). CIN3+ cases had significantly higher TCR repertoire richness than controls, but evenness did not differ. It is unknown whether associations predate infection; no effector/memory or HPV-specific sorting.

Sequenced by immunoSEQ multiplex PCR; TCRdb stores in-frame clones only, minus some. This specimen shows 20,000 to 25,000 clones; the ten leading clones hold under 10%. All participants had a single incident cervical HPV16 infection, and prevalent HPV16 infections were excluded. V was trimmed by 4 bases and J by 6 bases, leaving 19 bases between them. The CDR3 has 16 residues. Germline V gives CDR1 WNHNN, CDR2 SYGVQD (reference sequence). This clonotype originated in a woman aged 18 to 75 with a cervical HPV16 infection that either progressed to CIN3+ or cleared (not recorded which). The sample consisted of blood buffy coat. The chain recombines TRBV10-1 with TRBJ1-5; possible D gene TRBD1, 6 bases. CDR3 DNA (partial): TGCGCCAGCAGTGCCACGGAACAGGGTAGAGTTCAGCCC. Amino acids: CASSATEQGRVQP. The CDR3, in full, reads CASSATEQGRVQPQHF.